The rows below give T cell receptor beta chains drawn from one sample of a study of T cell responses to AZD1222 COVID-19 vaccine. Libraries were prepared by immunoSEQ multiplex PCR; TCRdb keeps only in-frame clonotypes and omits some of them. The sample yields 95,000 to 150,000 clones, around nine tenths seen once. The sequencing used peripheral blood, collected on day 0 of AZD1222 vaccination. These receptors all stem from an adult in good health. Both conserved end residues are part of each CDR3. A D gene is named only where the DNA matches it firmly. Size is stated for part of the rows, as once, few or many counts, or as a class when the clone is expanded.

size | J | D | V | CDR3 | DNA
- | TRBJ2-5 | - | TRBV7-7 | CASSLGGAGKAETQYF | TGTGCTAGCAGCTTAGGGGGCGCGGGGAAGGCAGAGACCCAGTACTTC
- | TRBJ1-2 | - | TRBV6-5 | CASSYLSWGYGYTF | TGTGCCAGCAGTTATCTATCGTGGGGGTATGGCTACACCTTC
- | TRBJ2-3 | - | TRBV11-2 | CASRGLAGTDTQYF | TGTGCCAGCAGAGGGCTAGCCGGCACAGATACGCAGTATTTT
- | TRBJ1-5 | - | TRBV15 | CATSRDFRGTQPQHF | TGTGCCACCAGCAGAGATTTTCGTGGTACCCAGCCCCAGCATTTT
- | TRBJ1-1 | - | TRBV6-5 | CASGRGTEAFF | TGTGCCAGCGGGAGGGGCACTGAAGCTTTCTTT
- | TRBJ2-5 | - | TRBV7-8 | CASSLDPGVGTQYF | TGTGCCAGCAGCTTAGATCCCGGGGTAGGGACCCAGTACTTC
few | TRBJ1-6 | - | TRBV30 | CAWRQGQLDSPLHF | TGTGCCTGGAGGCAGGGACAATTGGATTCACCCCTCCACTTT
- | TRBJ2-1 | - | TRBV6-1 | CASSEGGWNEQFF | TGTGCCAGCAGTGAAGGCGGGTGGAATGAGCAGTTCTTC
- | TRBJ1-1 | TRBD1 | TRBV12-3/TRBV12-4 | CASSSLTGGAFF | TGTGCCAGCAGTTCATTGACAGGGGGAGCTTTCTTT
few | TRBJ1-1 | TRBD1 | TRBV6-5 | CASTYPGGDTEAFF | TGTGCCAGCACCTACCCAGGGGGGGACACTGAAGCTTTCTTT
- | TRBJ2-3 | - | TRBV24-1 | CATSDRGPSTDTQYF | TGTGCCACCAGTGATCGGGGTCCTAGCACAGATACGCAGTATTTT
- | TRBJ2-1 | TRBD2 | TRBV7-9 | CASSLAGGLAGEYEQFF | TGTGCCAGCAGCTTAGCGGGTGGCCTAGCGGGAGAGTATGAGCAGTTCTTC
- | TRBJ2-7 | TRBD1 | TRBV7-8 | CASSLKWDSTYEQYF | TGTGCCAGCAGCTTAAAATGGGACAGCACCTACGAGCAGTACTTC
- | TRBJ2-1 | - | TRBV19 | CASSMRRVGSEQFF | TGTGCCAGTAGTATGAGGAGGGTGGGTAGTGAGCAGTTCTTC
- | TRBJ1-1 | - | TRBV18 | CASSPLTGPSNTEAFF | TGTGCCAGCTCACCATTAACAGGGCCCTCGAACACTGAAGCTTTCTTT
once | TRBJ2-7 | - | TRBV11-3 | CASSPPGRSYEQYF | TGTGCCAGCAGCCCTCCGGGACGATCCTACGAGCAGTACTTC